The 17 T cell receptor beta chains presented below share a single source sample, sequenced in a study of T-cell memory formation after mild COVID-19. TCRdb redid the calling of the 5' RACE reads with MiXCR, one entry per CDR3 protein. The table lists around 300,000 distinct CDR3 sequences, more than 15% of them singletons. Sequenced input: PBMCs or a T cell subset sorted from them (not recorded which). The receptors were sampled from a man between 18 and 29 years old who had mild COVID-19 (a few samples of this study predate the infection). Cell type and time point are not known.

CDR3: CASSYRTSGGAVDTQYF. In nucleotides, the CDR3 is TGTGCCAGCAGTTATCGGACTAGCGGGGGGGCAGTAGATACGCAGTATTTT. V and J are TRBV6-5 and TRBJ2-3; 15 nucleotides line up with TRBD2. With V trimmed by 3 bases and J by 5 bases, 6 bases remained unmatched. Germline values: CDR1 MNHEY, CDR2 SVGAGI. The CDR3 is made up of 17 amino acids.

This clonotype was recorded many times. CDR3 DNA: TGTGCCAGCAGCCAAGATCCGGGGGTCTCCTACGAGCAGTACTTC. It encodes CASSQDPGVSYEQYF. The chain links TRBV4-2 to TRBJ2-7; D possibly corresponds to TRBD2 (6 bases). This CDR3 is 15 amino acids long. V shed 0 bases and J shed 0 bases, with 9 bases lying between them. CDR1 and CDR2 from the germline V gene are LGHNA and YNFKEQ.

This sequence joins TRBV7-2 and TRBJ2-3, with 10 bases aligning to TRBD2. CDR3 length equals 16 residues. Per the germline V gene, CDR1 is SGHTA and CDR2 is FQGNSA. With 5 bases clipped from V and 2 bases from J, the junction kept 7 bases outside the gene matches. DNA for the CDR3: TGTGCCAGCAGCCCGTATCTAGCGGGGGCCACAGATACGCAGTATTTT. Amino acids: CASSPYLAGATDTQYF.

The CDR3 sequence: CASSQDRELGTDTQYF. The DNA for the CDR3 is TGCGCCAGCAGCCAAGACCGAGAGTTGGGCACAGATACGCAGTATTTT. The chain couples TRBV4-3 to TRBJ2-3; D gene ambiguous. Trimming cost V 0 bases and J 1 base, with 11 bases left between them. The CDR3 runs 16 residues. The germline CDR1 and CDR2 sequences are LGHNA and YSLEER.

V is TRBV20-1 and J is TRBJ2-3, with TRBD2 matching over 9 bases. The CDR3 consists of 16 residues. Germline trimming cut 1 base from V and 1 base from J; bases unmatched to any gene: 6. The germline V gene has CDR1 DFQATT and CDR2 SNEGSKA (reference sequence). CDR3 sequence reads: CSARGALAGRTDTQYF. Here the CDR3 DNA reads TGCAGTGCTAGAGGTGCGCTAGCGGGACGCACAGATACGCAGTATTTT.

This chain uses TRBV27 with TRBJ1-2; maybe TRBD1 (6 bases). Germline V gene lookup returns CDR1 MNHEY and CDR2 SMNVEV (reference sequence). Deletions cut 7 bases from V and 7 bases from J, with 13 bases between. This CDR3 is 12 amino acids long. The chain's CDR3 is CASKQGFFGYTF. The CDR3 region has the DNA TGTGCCAGCAAGCAGGGGTTTTTTGGCTACACCTTC.

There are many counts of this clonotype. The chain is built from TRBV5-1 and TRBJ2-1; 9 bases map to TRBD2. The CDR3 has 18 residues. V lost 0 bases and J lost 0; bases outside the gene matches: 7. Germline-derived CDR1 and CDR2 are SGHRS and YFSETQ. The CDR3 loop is CASSLGSSGKSSYNEQFF. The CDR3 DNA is TGCGCCAGCAGCTTGGGATCTAGCGGGAAGAGCTCCTACAATGAGCAGTTCTTC.

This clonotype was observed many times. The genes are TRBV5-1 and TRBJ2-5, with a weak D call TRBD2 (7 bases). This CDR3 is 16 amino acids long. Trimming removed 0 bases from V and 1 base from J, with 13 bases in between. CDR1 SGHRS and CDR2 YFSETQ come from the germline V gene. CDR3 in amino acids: CASSLAEGGIQETQYF. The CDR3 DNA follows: TGCGCCAGCAGCTTGGCCGAGGGGGGGATCCAAGAGACCCAGTACTTC.

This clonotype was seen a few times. The CDR3 sequence is CASSLEGTNYGYTF. CDR3 bases: TGCGCCAGCAGCCTGGAGGGGACCAACTATGGCTACACCTTC. The chain couples TRBV5-1 to TRBJ1-2, with a tentative D call TRBD1 (5 bases). The germline V and J ends were trimmed by 4 bases and 2 bases, with 12 bases remaining between them. In germline, CDR1 is SGHRS, CDR2 YFSETQ. The length of the CDR3 is 14 residues.

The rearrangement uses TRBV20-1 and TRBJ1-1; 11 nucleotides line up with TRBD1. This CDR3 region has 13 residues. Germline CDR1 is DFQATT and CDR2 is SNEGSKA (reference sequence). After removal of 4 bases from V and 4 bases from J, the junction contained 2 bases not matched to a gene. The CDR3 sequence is CSAKDRGLTEAFF. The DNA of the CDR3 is TGCAGTGCTAAGGACAGGGGGCTCACTGAAGCTTTCTTT.

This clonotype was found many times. The CDR3 DNA is TGCGCCAGCAGCTTGGGGGTTGACGGACTGATAAACACCATATATTTT. It specifies CASSLGVDGLINTIYF. This rearrangement joins TRBV5-1 to TRBJ1-3; D call uncertain. V was cut by 0 bases and J by 6 bases, with 16 bases left in between. CDR3 length: 16 residues. Germline CDR1 and CDR2: SGHRS and YFSETQ.

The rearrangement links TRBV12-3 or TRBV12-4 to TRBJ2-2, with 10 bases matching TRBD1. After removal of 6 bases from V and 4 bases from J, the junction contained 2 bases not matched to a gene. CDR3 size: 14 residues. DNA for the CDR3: TGTGCCAGCAGGTGGACAGGGGGCACCGGGGAGCTGTTTTTT. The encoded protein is CASRWTGGTGELFF.

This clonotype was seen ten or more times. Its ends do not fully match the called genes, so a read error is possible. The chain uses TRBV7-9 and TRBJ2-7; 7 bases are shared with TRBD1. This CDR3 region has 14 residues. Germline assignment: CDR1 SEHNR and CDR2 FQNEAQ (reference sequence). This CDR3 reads CASSSIYPTGESSF. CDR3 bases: TGTGCCAGCAGCTCAATTTACCCCACAGGGGAATCTAGCTTC.

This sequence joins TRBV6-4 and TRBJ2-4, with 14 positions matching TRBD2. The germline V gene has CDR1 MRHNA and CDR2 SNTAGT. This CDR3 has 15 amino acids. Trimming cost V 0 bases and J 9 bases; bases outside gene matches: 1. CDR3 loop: CASSDSTSGGAIQYF. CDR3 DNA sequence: TGTGCCAGCAGTGACTCGACTAGCGGGGGGGCCATTCAGTACTTC.

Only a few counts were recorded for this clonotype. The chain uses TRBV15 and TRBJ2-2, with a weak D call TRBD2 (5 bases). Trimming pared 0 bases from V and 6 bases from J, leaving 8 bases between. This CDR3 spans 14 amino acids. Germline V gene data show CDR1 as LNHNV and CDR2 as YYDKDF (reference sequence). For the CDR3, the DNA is TGTGCCACCAGCAGAGATCCGGGGTCCGGGGAGCTGTTTTTT. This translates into CATSRDPGSGELFF.

CDR3 sequence (DNA): TGTGCCAGCAGGCGAGATGGGGAGAACACTGAAGCTTTCTTT. Its protein is CASRRDGENTEAFF. The genes are TRBV6-5 and TRBJ1-1; D is ambiguous. Germline CDR1 reads MNHEY; CDR2 reads SVGAGI. The CDR3 has 14 amino acids. V was trimmed by 6 bases and J by 1 base, leaving 12 bases between them.

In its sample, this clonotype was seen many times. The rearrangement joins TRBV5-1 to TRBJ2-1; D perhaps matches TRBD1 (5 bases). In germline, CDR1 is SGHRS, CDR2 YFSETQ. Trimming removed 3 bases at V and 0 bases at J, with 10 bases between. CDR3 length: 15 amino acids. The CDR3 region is CASSSRVSSYNEQFF. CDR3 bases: TGCGCCAGCAGCTCCAGGGTTAGCTCCTACAATGAGCAGTTCTTC.